This T cell receptor (beta chain) was sequenced for a study of T cell clonotyping in hematopoietic cell transplantation (dated by TCRdb to about 2021). Notes on the research overall: Pretransplant samples from recipients were collected after cytoreduction. The study collected approximately 130 blood samples from some 35 consecutive transplant recipients and their related donors. Recruitment of patients ran from 2015 to January 2017, and follow-up continued until September 2020 or until death. Study-level results and caveats: The sample size was limited, and CD4 and CD8 repertoire contributions could not be separated because cells were not sorted. After transplant, TCR diversity in recipients dropped, and pathologically expanded clonotypes climbed progressively between day 30 and day 180. Just a small fraction of recipient repertoires overlapped with donor repertoires, and more than 97% appeared de novo at the given depth. Broader TCR repertoire diversity after transplant was predicted by Inverse Simpson Index values from donors and from recipients before transplant.

In light of the paper, this sample's time point label describes: recipient sample about 28 days before transplant, after cytoreduction. Blood from recipients was drawn about 28 days before transplant and again at days 30, 100 and 180 after transplant. Nuclei Lysis Solution was used to extract genomic DNA from fresh or cryopreserved unfractionated peripheral blood mononuclear cells. The CDR3, cysteine through phenylalanine, is 14 amino acids long. The DNA shown is the 42-base CDR3, in frame from base 1. The germline V gene supplies CDR1 SGHDT and CDR2 YYEEEE. V trim: 4 bases; J trim: 5 bases; unmatched bases: 7. With the immunoSEQ assay, which is a bias-controlled multiplex PCR relying on V- and J-specific primers, TCR beta CDR3 regions were amplified from genomic DNA. In a second PCR step, a proprietary barcode and Illumina adapter sequences were attached to the CDR3 amplicons. An Illumina MiSeq instrument was used to sequence the CDR3 libraries. Per the authors' processing: Export and quality control were done with immunoSEQ Analyzer 3.0, while downstream analyses used R Bioconductor and Immunarch. Only productive rearrangements within the normalized downsampled data set were used in the calculation of repertoire metrics. In the normalized cohort, clonotypes with more than 5 templates were defined as pathologically expanded. Repertoire diversity was measured with the Inverse Simpson Index. To capture all clonotypes, the CMV-specificity analyses were run on the non-normalized data set. Imported from immuneACCESS, the table was reduced by TCRdb to in-frame sequences with V and J called. These copies leave out some clones; in studies compared against another copy, an unresolved V gene accounts for under half, and the cause of the remainder is not known. For V, J and clone size, that table is used; D and trimming come from the DNA. The sample table lists about 18,000 clones, more than 75% of them with a count of one. Under 9.5% of the sample rests with the top ten.

For this clone: The clone's antigen remains unknown. No clone much larger than this one lies a single base away; base qualities are absent.

The sequence links TRBV5-6 to TRBJ1-2; TRBD1 matches 8 bases in the middle. The sequenced sample was peripheral blood mononuclear cells, obtained before stem cell transplant. The TCR originated in a man over 45 with acute myeloid leukemia. Some clones in this sample may be carry-over from other donors' samples. The CDR3 protein: CASSIRQGIYGYTF. The DNA is as follows: TGTGCCAGCAGCATCCGACAGGGGATTTATGGCTACACCTTC.